This T cell receptor (beta chain) is from a study of response to subunit inactivated influenza vaccine. CDR1 and CDR2 from the germline V gene are ENHRY and SYGVKD. Trimming left V 6 bases short and J 0 bases short, with 8 bases between. This CDR3 is built from 13 residues. Via MiXCR, TCRdb re-called the RT-PCR reads, giving one row per CDR3 protein. The sample holds hundreds of thousands of distinct CDR3 sequences, under 15% seen once. The origin of this receptor is a man aged 45-60 years who received an inactivated influenza vaccine. This chain links TRBV10-3 with TRBJ2-5; no firm D call. The starting material was PBMCs from blood, obtained 45 days after vaccination. The CDR3 sequence is CAISDGYQETQYF. The CDR3 DNA reads TGTGCCATCAGCGACGGATACCAAGAGACCCAGTACTTC.